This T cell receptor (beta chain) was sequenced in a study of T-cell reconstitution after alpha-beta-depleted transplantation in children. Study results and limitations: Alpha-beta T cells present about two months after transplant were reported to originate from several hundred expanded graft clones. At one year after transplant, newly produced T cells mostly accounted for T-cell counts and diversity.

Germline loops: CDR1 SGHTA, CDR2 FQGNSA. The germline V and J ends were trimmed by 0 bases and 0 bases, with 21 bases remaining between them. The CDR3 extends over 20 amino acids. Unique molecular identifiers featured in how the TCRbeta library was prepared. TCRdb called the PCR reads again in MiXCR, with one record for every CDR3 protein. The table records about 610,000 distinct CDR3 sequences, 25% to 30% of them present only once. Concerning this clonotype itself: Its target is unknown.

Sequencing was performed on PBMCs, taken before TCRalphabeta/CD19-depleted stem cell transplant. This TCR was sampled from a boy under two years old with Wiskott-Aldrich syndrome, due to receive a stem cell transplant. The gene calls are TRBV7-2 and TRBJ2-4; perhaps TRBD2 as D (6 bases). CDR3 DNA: TGTGCCAGCAGCTTAGCACAGTCGAAGCGGGTTAATTTAGCCAAAAACATTCAGTACTTC. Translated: CASSLAQSKRVNLAKNIQYF. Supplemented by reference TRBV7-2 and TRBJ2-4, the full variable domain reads GAGVSQSPSNKVTEKGKDVELRCDPISGHTALYWYRQSLGQGLEFLIYFQGNSAPDKSGLPSDRFSAERTGGSVSTLTIQRTQQEDSAVYLCASSLAQSKRVNLAKNIQYFGAGTRLSVL.